The TCR beta chain under discussion was sequenced for a study of OX40 agonist ivuxolimab in advanced cancers. About the study: Ivuxolimab, an antibody that agonizes OX40 (CD134), was administered to the patients. The diagnoses of dose-escalation patients were hepatocellular carcinoma, melanoma, renal cell or head and neck cancer. Age averaged 60 years (range about 23 to 80), and 80% to 90% were male. Study-wide results and limits: Clonal expansion was seen in CD4+ and CD8+ blood T cells by week 6 at 0.1 to 3.0 mg/kg.

Of note for this clone: The antigen remains unidentified.

There are 12 residues in the CDR3. From germline, CDR1 is SEHNR and CDR2 FQNEAQ (reference sequence). The V and J ends lost 1 base and 12 bases respectively, with 10 bases between them. The data were produced by immunoSEQ multiplex PCR, yet TCRdb's version contains in-frame clones alone and is incomplete. The sample includes more than 50,000 clones, 85% seen only once; the top ten take about 4.2%. The sequence derives from an adult with an advanced solid tumor such as melanoma, head and neck, liver or kidney cancer. Sequenced material: CD4+ or CD8+ T cells sorted from blood, taken in a trial of the OX40 agonist ivuxolimab. The chain has TRBV7-9 and TRBJ2-1; D not certain. CDR3: CASSLVDGTQFF. The CDR3, as DNA: TGTGCCAGCAGCTTAGTAGACGGAACGCAGTTCTTC.